Each of the 11 T cell receptor beta chains below was sequenced from the same sample in a study of blood T cell repertoires in COVID-19. Sequenced by immunoSEQ multiplex PCR; TCRdb stores in-frame clones only, minus some. This table holds about 210,000 clones, roughly 90% found once. Sequencing was performed on peripheral blood. The origin of the receptors is a woman aged 40 to 49 with acute or convalescent COVID-19.

The gene calls are TRBV12-3 or TRBV12-4 and TRBJ1-3; D gene ambiguous. V was shortened by 2 bases and J by 4 bases, with 6 bases between the two germline ends. The CDR3 length is 13 residues. The CDR3 here is CASSLTAGNTIYF. The DNA of the CDR3 is TGTGCCAGCAGTTTAACTGCCGGAAACACCATATATTTT.

As DNA, the CDR3 is TGTGCCAGCAGCTTTGGACTAGTGAGCACAGATACGCAGTATTTT. It is translated as CASSFGLVSTDTQYF. The chain recombines TRBV5-8 with TRBJ2-3; 7 positions agree with TRBD2. After removal of 2 bases from V and 0 bases from J, the junction contained 3 bases not matched to a gene. The CDR3 consists of 15 residues. Germline loops: CDR1 SGHTS, CDR2 YDEGEE.

The rearrangement links TRBV19 to TRBJ1-1; D ambiguous. This CDR3 region has 15 residues. CDR1 and CDR2 (germline): LNHDA, SQIVND (reference sequence). V was cut by 0 bases and J by 1 base, with 9 bases left in between. This chain's CDR3 is CASSIDRAGNTEAFF. CDR3 in DNA: TGTGCCAGTAGTATAGATCGCGCAGGGAACACTGAAGCTTTCTTT.

CDR3 sequence reads: CASSTSGTAYGYTF. The CDR3 nucleotides read TGTGCCAGCAGCACCTCCGGGACAGCATATGGCTACACCTTC. The gene calls are TRBV3-1 (or the pseudogene TRBV3-2) and TRBJ1-2, with TRBD1 matching 7 bases. CDR3 length: 14 amino acids. Germline V CDR1 and CDR2: LGHDT, YNNKEL (reference sequence). The V and J ends lost 5 bases and 5 bases, in that order; junction bases with no gene match: 8.

The chain links TRBV28 to TRBJ1-3; D is ambiguous. V gave up 5 bases and J gave up 5 bases, with 22 bases separating them. In germline, CDR1 is MDHEN, CDR2 SYDVKM. The CDR3 length is 17 residues. CDR3 DNA: TGTGCCAGCAGTCCAGCAACCCAGCGATTCATCCGAAACACCATATATTTT. Translating gives CASSPATQRFIRNTIYF.

The chain joins TRBV4-2 to TRBJ2-5, with 15 bases fitting TRBD2. Losses at the gene ends were 3 bases for V and 4 bases for J; bases not matched to a gene: 12. The CDR3 consists of 19 residues. Germline lookup yields CDR1 LGHNA and CDR2 YNFKEQ. The CDR3 is CASSQTGLAGGQLGETQYF. CDR3 in DNA: TGTGCCAGCAGCCAGACGGGACTAGCGGGGGGCCAATTGGGAGAGACCCAGTACTTC.

This sequence joins TRBV5-1 and TRBJ1-1, with D unresolved. The CDR3 is 15 amino acids. CDR1 is SGHRS and CDR2 is YFSETQ in the germline V gene. V was clipped by 3 bases and J by 0 bases, with 12 bases between them. CDR3 bases: TGCGCCAGCAGCTACAGTGGCTCCATGAACACTGAAGCTTTCTTT. Protein: CASSYSGSMNTEAFF. Combining the CDR3 with reference TRBV5-1 and TRBJ1-1 gives the whole variable domain KAGVTQTPRYLIKTRGQQVTLSCSPISGHRSVSWYQQTPGQGLQFLFEYFSETQRNKGNFPGRFSGRQFSNSRSEMNVSTLELGDSALYLCASSYSGSMNTEAFFGQGTRLTVV.

The V call is TRBV4-2, the J call TRBJ2-1; D might be TRBD2 (6 bases). V lost 0 bases, J lost 6 bases, and 18 bases lay in between. There are 17 residues in the CDR3. Germline CDR1 LGHNA, CDR2 YNFKEQ. CDR3 in DNA: TGTGCCAGCAGCCAAGAGGTGTTTGCTAGCGTTTTCAATGAGCAGTTCTTC. Encoded protein: CASSQEVFASVFNEQFF.

The chain carries TRBV7-6 and TRBJ2-1; the match to TRBD2 covers 10 bases. This CDR3 has 16 residues. V lost 5 bases to trimming and J lost 4 bases; unmatched junction nucleotides: 8. The germline V gene encodes CDR1 SGHVS and CDR2 FNYEAQ. DNA of the CDR3: TGTGCCAGCAGCCCCTTAGGACTAGCGGATTACAATGAGCAGTTCTTC. Protein product: CASSPLGLADYNEQFF.

V usage is TRBV12-3 or TRBV12-4 and J usage is TRBJ1-2, with D possibly TRBD1 on 5 matching bases. The germline V and J ends were trimmed by 6 bases and 4 bases, with 12 bases remaining between them. CDR3 size: 13 residues. CDR3 coding DNA: TGTGCCAGCAGCCCGGAAGGGGTCTATGGCTACACCTTC. Its translation: CASSPEGVYGYTF.

This rearrangement joins TRBV9 to TRBJ1-5; possible D gene TRBD1, 5 bases. The CDR3 sequence is 15 residues long. The germline V and J ends were trimmed by 4 bases and 6 bases, with 17 bases remaining between them. Germline-derived CDR1 and CDR2 are SGDLS and YYNGEE. This chain's CDR3 is CASSQGGGRAQPQHF. The DNA of the CDR3 is TGTGCCAGCAGCCAGGGCGGGGGAAGGGCTCAGCCCCAGCATTTT.